This T cell receptor (beta chain) originates from a study of T cell responses to AZD1222 COVID-19 vaccine. Study conclusions and caveats: The reported proportion of spike-specific TCRs targeting unmutated variant regions was nearly half. Only six individuals given AZD1222 were seropositive at baseline.

A remark on this clone: Its antigen is not known.

The CDR3 is 14 amino acids. CDR1 is MNHEY, CDR2 SMNVEV, per germline (reference sequence). Trimming left V 0 bases short and J 4 bases short, with 7 bases between. Profiled with immunoSEQ multiplex PCR; TCRdb holds only in-frame clones, not every one. The sample records about 150,000 clones, 80% to 95% being singletons. The specimen was peripheral blood, collected on day 0 of AZD1222 vaccination. The rearrangement links TRBV27 to TRBJ2-1; TRBD2 is a possible D gene (5 bases). This receptor was taken from an adult in good health. The CDR3 DNA follows: TGTGCCAGCAGTTTATCTAGCGCATACAATGAGCAGTTCTTC. Translation gives CASSLSSAYNEQFF.